Listed below are T cell receptor beta chains from one sample, sequenced in a study of T cells expressing NK-cell markers. TCRdb reprocessed the 5' RACE reads and reports one entry per CDR3 protein, with no DNA. The ten most abundant clones cover around 10% of a sample with about 390,000 distinct CDR3 sequences. Sequencing used blood T cells: a sorted CD56 or NKG2C T cell subset, CD4+ or CD8+ T cells, or bulk PBMC T cells (not recorded which). Receptor source: a woman aged 45 to 65 in good health. Both conserved end residues are part of each CDR3.

v_call	j_call	cdr3_aa
TRBV14	TRBJ2-7	CASRRTGTGYEQYF
TRBV5-1	TRBJ1-1	CASSPGFTGGVTEAFF
TRBV24-1	TRBJ2-2	CATSVGGPVDGELFF
TRBV11-2	TRBJ2-5	CASSLDLRQETQYF
TRBV7-6	TRBJ2-3	CASSLGRRGGTDTQYF
TRBV11-3	TRBJ2-1	CASSKGGVINEQFF
TRBV6-4	TRBJ2-3	CASSDEAGGDTQYF
TRBV15	TRBJ2-5	CATSRDVEREQETQYF
TRBV20-1	TRBJ2-5	CSARSGLKPQYF
TRBV12-3/TRBV12-4	TRBJ2-1	CASSPVGSRAANEQFF
TRBV29-1	TRBJ2-5	CSVELDGETQYF
TRBV4-2	TRBJ2-1	CASSQGSGSFNEQFF
TRBV5-1	TRBJ2-3	CASSSAGDSSQYF
TRBV4-1	TRBJ2-7	CASSQDPLAETYEQYF
TRBV10-2	TRBJ2-3	CASSEAGRPGDTQYF
TRBV30	TRBJ2-5	CAWSRLYQETQYF
TRBV12-3/TRBV12-4	TRBJ2-5	CASSFWGKNQETQYF
TRBV4-1	TRBJ2-1	CASSQEGTVRLYEQFF
TRBV15	TRBJ1-5	CATSRDGQYNQPQHF
TRBV29-1	TRBJ1-4	CSPTGTEKLFF
TRBV20-1	TRBJ1-2	CSARGWFHRGYGYTF
TRBV6-5	TRBJ1-3	CASSYDSPSSGNTIYF
TRBV29-1	TRBJ2-7	CSVEGLADSSYEQYF
TRBV6-1	TRBJ1-1	CASSEVYGQAAFF
TRBV5-6	TRBJ2-2	CASSPGPSTGELFF
TRBV7-9	TRBJ2-4	CASSLAGGPSKNIQYF
TRBV27	TRBJ2-2	CASSFWWETGELFF
TRBV7-2	TRBJ1-2	CASRKTGTATYTF
TRBV11-3	TRBJ1-6	CASGQGADSPLHF
TRBV20-1	TRBJ2-1	CSAIGFRDNEQFF
TRBV12-3/TRBV12-4	TRBJ1-5	CASSLQTGLGQPQHF
TRBV7-2	TRBJ2-3	CASSLVASGTDTQYF
TRBV6-5	TRBJ1-2	CASLTRGLGYTF
TRBV5-4	TRBJ2-3	CASSSVAGGLTDTQYF
TRBV9	TRBJ2-2	CASSARPSGAGTGELFF
TRBV5-1	TRBJ2-7	CASSTGLAGESYEQYF
TRBV12-3/TRBV12-4	TRBJ2-5	CASSYSVSNQETQYF
TRBV20-1	TRBJ1-1	CSARAYPHGGIEAFF
TRBV11-2	TRBJ2-1	CASSLDQVGNEQFF
TRBV7-9	TRBJ2-1	CASSTLAGEQFF
TRBV5-5	TRBJ1-4	CASSTGDIINEKLFF
TRBV2	TRBJ1-6	CASSANSDSPLHF
TRBV12-3/TRBV12-4	TRBJ2-3	CASSLARLAGGTDTQYF
TRBV3-1	TRBJ2-2	CASSQVQKLNGELFF
TRBV24-1	TRBJ2-5	CATARVDPRETQYF
TRBV18	TRBJ1-2	CASSPSLKANYGYTF
TRBV7-9	TRBJ2-3	CASSLESWGSDTQYF
TRBV25-1	TRBJ1-3	CASSPKTGGSGNTIYF
TRBV10-2	TRBJ1-3	CASSGLSGNTIYF
TRBV18	TRBJ2-2	CASSPERNTGELFF
TRBV5-1	TRBJ2-1	CASSIGTGPVEQFF
TRBV24-1	TRBJ1-5	CATSPIAGWNQPQHF
TRBV3-1	TRBJ1-2	CASSQDSVYYGYTF